This T cell receptor (beta chain) was retrieved from a study of regulatory T cells in long-lasting Graves disease. Whole-study findings and limits: Persistent disease was characterized by preferential usage of TRBV28, TRBJ1-2 and TRBJ2-5.

The authors built TCR beta libraries using iRepertoire HTBI primers and Arm-PCR of CDR3 regions. From the multiplex PCR reads, TCRdb called clonotypes with MiXCR, one entry per CDR3 protein. The sample lists 650,000 to 850,000 distinct CDR3 sequences, 30% occurring once. Time point described: persistent/refractory GD, antithyroid drugs over 5 years with positive TRAb. Scientists built the TCR library using RNA that was extracted from PBMCs. The CDR3 consists of 15 residues. Germline assignment: CDR1 LGHDT and CDR2 YNNKEL (reference sequence). V shed 4 bases, J shed 10 bases, and the junction held 12 bases outside the gene matches. In its sample, this clonotype was seen a few times. Its antigen is unidentified.

This sequence was found in a female donor with Graves disease. The chain uses TRBV3-1 and TRBJ1-4; 7 nucleotides line up with TRBD1. The sequencing here drew on peripheral blood mononuclear cells (PBMCs), taken when the disease was refractory, from a patient treated with antithyroid drugs. The CDR3 nucleotides are TGTGCCAGCAGCCGGAGAACAGGGGAAGGCGGAAAACTGTTTTTT. Translated: CASSRRTGEGGKLFF.